The clone carrying this TCR beta chain has just a few counts. Its antigen is not known. TCRdb's copy holds only in-frame clones and misses some; the assay was immunoSEQ multiplex PCR. The sample has 110,000 to 150,000 clones; approximately 80% are singletons. Germline values: CDR1 MNHNS, CDR2 SASEGT. The CDR3 sequence is 14 residues long. With 6 bases clipped from V and 4 bases from J, the junction kept 5 bases outside the gene matches. This sample was included in a study of cytotoxic CD8 clonotypes in ibrutinib-treated CLL. At the level of the study: The group held roughly ten relapsed/refractory and around 14 treatment-naive patients, with 17 IGHV unmutated. Study-level results: The study found clonality rose at ibrutinib response, then fell toward baseline at progression.

The sequencing used PBMCs, collected after 12 months of ibrutinib treatment. The clonotype comes from a human donor with chronic lymphocytic leukemia. The V and J genes are TRBV6-1 and TRBJ1-5; 8 bases are a match to TRBD1. The CDR3 DNA is TGTGCCAGCAGATCCGGGACAGGAAATCAGCCCCAGCATTTT. Residues: CASRSGTGNQPQHF.